The clone carrying this T cell receptor beta chain was counted many times. TCRdb reprocessed the 5' RACE reads with MiXCR, giving one entry per CDR3 protein. The repertoire holds 50,000 to 70,000 distinct CDR3 sequences, about 10% seen once, with 6.5% to 8.5% in the top ten. The data are from a study of neurological immune-mediated disorders. The time point here: longitudinal time-point 1 (baseline). The CDR3 contains 15 residues. With 3 bases clipped from V and 2 bases from J, the junction kept 5 bases outside the gene matches. Germline CDR1 LGHNA, CDR2 YSLEER. The material sequenced was PBMCs. This chain uses TRBV4-3 with TRBJ2-3, with 7 bases lining up with TRBD1. The clonotype originates from a male donor with HTLV-1-associated myelopathy (HAM/TSP). The CDR3 DNA reads as TGCGCCAGCAGCCACTTGACAGGGACCACAGATACGCAGTATTTT. Translation: CASSHLTGTTDTQYF.